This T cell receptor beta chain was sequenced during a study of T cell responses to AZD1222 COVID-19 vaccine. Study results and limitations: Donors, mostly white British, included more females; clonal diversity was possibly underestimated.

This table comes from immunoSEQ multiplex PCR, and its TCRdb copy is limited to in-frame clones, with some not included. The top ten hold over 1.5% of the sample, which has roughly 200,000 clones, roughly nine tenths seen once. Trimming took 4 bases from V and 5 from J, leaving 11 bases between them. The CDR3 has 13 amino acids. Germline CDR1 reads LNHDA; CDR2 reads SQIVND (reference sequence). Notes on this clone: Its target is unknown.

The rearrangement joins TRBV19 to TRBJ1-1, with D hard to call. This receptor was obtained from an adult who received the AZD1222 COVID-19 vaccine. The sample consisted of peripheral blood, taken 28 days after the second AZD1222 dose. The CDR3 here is CASSTSIGTEAFF. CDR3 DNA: TGTGCCAGTAGTACCAGTATCGGGACTGAAGCTTTCTTT.